The source of this TCR beta chain is a study of blood T cell repertoires in COVID-19. At the level of the study: Acute and convalescent COVID-19 samples came from the United States, Italy and Spain. T cells, B-cell-depleted T cells, or PBMCs provided the cDNA or gDNA that served as material.

The CDR3 sequence is 13 residues long. V was trimmed by 7 bases and J by 0 bases, leaving 9 bases between them. Germline CDR1 SGHDN, CDR2 FVKESK. Methods used by the authors: It was from reference gene primer amplification that nucleated cell counts were estimated. Profiled with immunoSEQ multiplex PCR; TCRdb holds only in-frame clones, not every one. V and J calls and clone size are copied from that table; D and trimming were computed from the DNA. Of approximately 30,000 clones listed, 91% are singletons. Sequences were obtained from peripheral blood. This TCR came from a human donor in a cohort sampled during active COVID-19. The chain combines TRBV14 with TRBJ1-1; D is unclear. This CDR3 reads CASTLHLNTEAFF. The CDR3 DNA is TGTGCCAGCACCTTACACCTGAACACTGAAGCTTTCTTT.